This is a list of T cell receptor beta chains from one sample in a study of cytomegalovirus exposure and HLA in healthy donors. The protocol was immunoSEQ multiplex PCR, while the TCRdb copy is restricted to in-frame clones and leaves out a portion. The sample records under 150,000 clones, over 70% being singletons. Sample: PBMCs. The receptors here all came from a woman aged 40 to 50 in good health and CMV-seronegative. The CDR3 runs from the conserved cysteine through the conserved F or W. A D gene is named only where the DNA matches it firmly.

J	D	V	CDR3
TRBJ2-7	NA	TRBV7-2	CASSRDRYYEQYF
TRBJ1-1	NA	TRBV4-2	CASSREGEAEAFF
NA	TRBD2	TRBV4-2	CASSQEGLAAPYEQYF
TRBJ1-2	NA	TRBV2	CASSELGVSDGYTF
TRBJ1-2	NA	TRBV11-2	CASSPAGGVAYGYTF
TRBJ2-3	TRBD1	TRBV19	CASSQGADTQYF
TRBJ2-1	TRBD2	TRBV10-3	CAISQLAGGKNEQFF
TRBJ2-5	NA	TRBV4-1	CASSHLGGGEEETQYF
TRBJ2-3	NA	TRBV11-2	CASSFRDTQYF
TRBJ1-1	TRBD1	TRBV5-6	CASSLGQGSTEAFF
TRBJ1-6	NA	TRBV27	CASRPRGPRALHF
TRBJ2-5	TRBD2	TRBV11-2	CASSFSGRVETQYF
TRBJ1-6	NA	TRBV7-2	CASSLVQGGSPLHF
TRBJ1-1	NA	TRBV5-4	CASSLDSGNTEAFF
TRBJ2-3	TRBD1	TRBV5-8	CASSLARTGATDTQYF
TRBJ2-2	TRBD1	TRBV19	CASSIKGGTNTGELFF
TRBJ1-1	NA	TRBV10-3	CATRETNEAFF
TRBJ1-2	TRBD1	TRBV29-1	CSVHCRDRFYGYTF
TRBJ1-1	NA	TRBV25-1	CASSEGHLSAFF
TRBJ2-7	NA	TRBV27	CASSVGAEGSYEQYF
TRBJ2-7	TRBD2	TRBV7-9	CSSSALAGEMPF
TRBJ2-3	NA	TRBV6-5	CASTDSTSTDTQYF
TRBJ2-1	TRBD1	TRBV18	CASLDRGRVDNEQFF
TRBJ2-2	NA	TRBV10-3	CAISGTANTGELFF
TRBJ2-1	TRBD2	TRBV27	CASKQRTSGMDEQFF
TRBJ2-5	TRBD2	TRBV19	CASSMEGLANQETQYF
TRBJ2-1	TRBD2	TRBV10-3	CASSSPAGVRNEQFF
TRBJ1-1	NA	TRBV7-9	CSSSRDWNTEAFF
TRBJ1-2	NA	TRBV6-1	CASSVGFDLWQSNGYTF
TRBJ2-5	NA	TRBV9	CASSVGIRGETQYF
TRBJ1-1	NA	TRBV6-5	CASSYSRGNTEAFF
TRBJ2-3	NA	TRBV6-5	CASSYGGPTDTQYF
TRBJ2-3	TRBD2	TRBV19	CASAGGTDTQYF
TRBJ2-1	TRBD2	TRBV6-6	CAGRDSGRGNEQFF
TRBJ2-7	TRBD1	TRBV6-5	CASTSGTGHEQYF
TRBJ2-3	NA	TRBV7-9	CASSLEAGATDTQYF
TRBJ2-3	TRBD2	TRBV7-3	CASSSRGNTDTQYF
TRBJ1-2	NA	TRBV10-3	CAISESGQGSYGYTF
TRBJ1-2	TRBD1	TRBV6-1	CASRHRDRSYGYTF
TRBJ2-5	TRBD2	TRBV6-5	CASRVLGEGETQYF
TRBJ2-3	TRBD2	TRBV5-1	CASSLGGTSGTDTQYF
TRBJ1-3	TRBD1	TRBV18	CASSPPGTGTGNTIYF
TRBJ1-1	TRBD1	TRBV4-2	CASSQGVRGRVEAFF
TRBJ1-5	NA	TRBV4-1	CASSQGGTPDGQPQHF
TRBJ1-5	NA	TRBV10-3	CAISESGPGVNQPQHF
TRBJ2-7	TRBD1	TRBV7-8	CASQKARDRGREQYF
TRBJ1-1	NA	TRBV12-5	CASGLVRQARGGTEAFF
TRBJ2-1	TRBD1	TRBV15	CATSTGTGGVNEQFF
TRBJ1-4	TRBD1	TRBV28	CASSSQGQGTTNEKLFF
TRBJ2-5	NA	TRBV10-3	CAISKRAGQETQYF
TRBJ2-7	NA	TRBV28	CASSSLGGEQYF
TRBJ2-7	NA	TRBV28	CASSGGASYEQYF
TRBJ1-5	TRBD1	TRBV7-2	CASSSDRGGLGPQHF
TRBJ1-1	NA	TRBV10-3	CAISESGNPAEF